This TCR beta chain was observed in a study of blood T cells in healthy people across ages. Study-level results: Higher diversity, along with more naive CD4+ cells, distinguished long-lived donors from aged donors.

A second about 6 to 12 cycle PCR used barcoded and J-beta primers. TCRdb passed the 5' RACE reads through MiXCR, listing each CDR3 protein once. The sample lists roughly 800,000 distinct CDR3 sequences, approximately 25% seen once, with around 3.6% in the top ten. This clonotype showed up just a few times. Its antigen is still unknown. The junction had 5 bases not matched to a gene; V was cut back by 5 bases and J by 8 bases. CDR3 length: 12 amino acids. These same data were also listed under a study on T cells of mothers and their children.

The chain is built from TRBV12-3 or TRBV12-4 and TRBJ1-2; 7 bases are shared with TRBD1. Sample: blood. This sequence was found in a boy aged 5-17 years in good health. This CDR3 is CASSRDSGGYTF. CDR3 nucleotides: TGTGCCAGCAGTCGGGACAGCGGAGGCTACACCTTC.